Listed below are T cell receptor beta chains from one sample, sequenced in a study of siplizumab effects on memory and regulatory T cells. Sequencing used immunoSEQ multiplex PCR; TCRdb keeps in-frame clones, though not all of them. The data hold tens of thousands of clones, with 91% observed a single time. Sequences were obtained from CD8+ T cells sorted from blood. The receptor set was obtained from a human donor in good health. Both conserved end residues are part of each CDR3. Each record gives: D gene, clone size, V gene, J gene, CDR3 DNA, CDR3 protein. The D gene is left open where the match is weak. Only some rows state a clone size, as once, few, many or a class for expanded clones.

TRBD2	once	TRBV4-1	TRBJ2-1	TGCGCCAGCAGCCCCGGTGGGCGGGGGGGCATCTATGAGCAGTTCTTC	CASSPGGRGGIYEQFF
NA	NA	TRBV6-1	TRBJ1-2	TGTGCCAGCAGTGATCTGAACTATGGCTACACCTTC	CASSDLNYGYTF
NA	once	TRBV6-1	TRBJ1-4	TGTGCCAGCGGATTCCTATATTCAACTAATGAAAAACTGTTTTTT	CASGFLYSTNEKLFF
NA	NA	TRBV7-3	TRBJ1-1	TGTGCCAGCAGCCCCGCGGGCAATCCGAACACTGAAGCTTTCTTT	CASSPAGNPNTEAFF
NA	NA	TRBV20-1	TRBJ2-7	TGCAGTGCTAGAGACGGCTACGAGCAGTACTTC	CSARDGYEQYF
TRBD2	NA	TRBV19	TRBJ2-1	TGTGCCAGTGTCACGGGGACTAGCGCCAGCGAGCAGTTCTTC	CASVTGTSASEQFF
NA	few	TRBV5-1	TRBJ1-1	TGCGCCAGCAGCCTCGACGGGGGTTACACTGAAGCTTTCTTT	CASSLDGGYTEAFF
NA	NA	TRBV19	TRBJ1-2	TGTGCCAGTAGCAATGAGGTCGCAGGGAAGTCTGGCTACACCTTC	CASSNEVAGKSGYTF
NA	NA	TRBV29-1	TRBJ2-3	TGCAGCGCCGGTGAATTCGGCACAGATACGCAGTATTTT	CSAGEFGTDTQYF
NA	NA	TRBV19	TRBJ1-1	TGTGCCAGTAGTATCAATACGGGGTACACTGAAGCTTTCTTT	CASSINTGYTEAFF
NA	once	TRBV2	TRBJ2-3	TGTGCCAGCAGTGGCTTCCTAGCCGCAGATACGCAGTATTTT	CASSGFLAADTQYF
TRBD2	NA	TRBV4-1	TRBJ2-1	TGCGCCAGCAGCCAAGTCGGGGGGTACAATGAGCAGTTCTTC	CASSQVGGYNEQFF
NA	NA	TRBV5-6	TRBJ1-1	TGTGCCAGCAGCTTTTGGAGGGGAAATACTGAAGCTTTCTTT	CASSFWRGNTEAFF
NA	NA	TRBV27	TRBJ2-7	TGTGCCAGCAGTTCATCCCGGGATCTTTACGAGCAGTACTTC	CASSSSRDLYEQYF
NA	NA	TRBV7-2	TRBJ2-1	TGTGCCAGCAGCTTGACGGACGGATCTGAGCAGTTCTTC	CASSLTDGSEQFF
NA	NA	TRBV7-6	TRBJ1-2	TGTGCCAGCAGCCGAACAGGTGGGGCTAATGGCTACACCTTC	CASSRTGGANGYTF
NA	NA	TRBV27	TRBJ1-5	TGTGCCAGCAGTTTATCGGGGCCTCAGCCCCAGCATTTT	CASSLSGPQPQHF
NA	NA	TRBV5-1	TRBJ1-1	TGCGCCAGCAGCCGCGGGATATCGAACACTGAAGCTTTCTTT	CASSRGISNTEAFF
NA	NA	TRBV5-6	TRBJ1-2	TGTGCCAGCAGCTTGTTGAGGACTCAGAGGGCCCAAAAGTATGGCTACACCTTC	CASSLLRTQRAQKYGYTF
NA	NA	TRBV9	TRBJ2-1	TGTGCCAGCAGCGTCGCAGGGGGGCCCAATAATGAGCAGTTCTTC	CASSVAGGPNNEQFF
NA	few	TRBV5-1	TRBJ2-3	TGCGCCAGCAGCCAGCCAGGGGCAGATACGCAGTATTTT	CASSQPGADTQYF
TRBD2	NA	TRBV4-2	TRBJ2-5	TGTGCCAGCAGCCAAGATCGTGAAGCGGGGGAAAAAAAAGAGACCCAGTACTTC	CASSQDREAGEKKETQYF
TRBD1	NA	TRBV30	TRBJ1-1	TGTGTCCTAGACGGGGACAGGGGGGGCGACACTGAAGCTTTCTTT	CVLDGDRGGDTEAFF
NA	NA	TRBV7-9	TRBJ1-1	TGTGCCAGCAGTCCCGGACAGACTGAAGCTTTCTTT	CASSPGQTEAFF
NA	many	TRBV10-2	TRBJ2-7	TGCGCCAGCAGTCCTCCCCTAGATGGTCCCTACGAGCAGTACTTC	CASSPPLDGPYEQYF
TRBD1	NA	TRBV28	TRBJ1-5	TGTGCCAGCAGCACAGGGGTTGCTAGCAATCAGCCCCAGCATTTT	CASSTGVASNQPQHF
NA	NA	TRBV4-1	TRBJ2-5	TGCGCCAGCAGCCAAGCCACTTGGGAGACCCAGTACTTC	CASSQATWETQYF
NA	NA	TRBV27	TRBJ1-2	TGTGCCAGCAGTTTCGGAAGGTTCTATGGCTACACCTTC	CASSFGRFYGYTF
TRBD2	few	TRBV5-4	TRBJ2-5	TGTGCCAGCAGCTTTGGGTACGGGGGGAGCGTAGAGACCCAGTACTTC	CASSFGYGGSVETQYF
NA	NA	TRBV7-9	TRBJ2-7	TGTGCCAGCAGCTTAGAAGCGGCCGGTCTCCGGGCAGGTCTCTACGAGCAGTACTTC	CASSLEAAGLRAGLYEQYF
TRBD1	NA	TRBV15	TRBJ1-6	TGTGCCACCAGCAGGGGGGGGACAGGGGGAGATTCACCCCTCCACTTT	CATSRGGTGGDSPLHF
TRBD1	NA	TRBV9	TRBJ2-5	TGTGCCAGCAGCCAGCCGGGACAGGGGGCCCTTCGCAAGGGGTCGGGGACACAAGAGACCCAGTACTTC	CASSQPGQGALRKGSGTQETQYF
NA	NA	TRBV27	TRBJ2-7	TGTGCCAGCAGTTTAGTGGTCATGGCGGGGTCACCCTACGAGCAGTACTTC	CASSLVVMAGSPYEQYF
TRBD2	NA	TRBV2	TRBJ2-5	TGTGCCAGCGGGACGGGAGGGGCCGGTGGCCAAGAGACCCAGTACTTC	CASGTGGAGGQETQYF
TRBD2	NA	TRBV5-1	TRBJ2-1	TGCGCCAGCAGCCCGGGACTAGCGGGGGGGAATGAGCAGTTCTTC	CASSPGLAGGNEQFF
NA	NA	TRBV15	TRBJ2-7	TGTGCCACCAGCGATAGGTTCGTCCAGGCAGGGAACTACGAGCAGTACTTC	CATSDRFVQAGNYEQYF
NA	NA	TRBV7-9	TRBJ2-7	TGTGCCAGCAGCTTAACGGAGAGATACGAGCAGTACTTC	CASSLTERYEQYF
NA	NA	TRBV29-1	TRBJ1-2	TGCAGCGTTGAAGAGTATCACAGTGGTATGGGAGGCTATGGCTACACCTTC	CSVEEYHSGMGGYGYTF
NA	NA	TRBV6-6	TRBJ2-5	TGTGCCAGCAGTTACAGAGAGGGGCAAGAGACCCAGTACTTC	CASSYREGQETQYF
TRBD1	NA	TRBV2	TRBJ2-2	TGTGCCAGCAGTGATTACAGGGGGCAAACCGGGGAGCTGTTTTTT	CASSDYRGQTGELFF
TRBD2	NA	TRBV30	TRBJ2-1	TGTGCCTGGAGTTCGGGGCTAGCGGGAGAGGAGGAGCAGTTCTTC	CAWSSGLAGEEEQFF
NA	NA	TRBV7-9	TRBJ2-7	TGTGCCAGCAGCTTGGCCGGGTTCCCCTACGAGCAGTACTTC	CASSLAGFPYEQYF
NA	NA	TRBV7-9	TRBJ2-2	TGTGCCAGCAGCCTGGGGACGGTCAACACCGGGGAGCTGTTTTTT	CASSLGTVNTGELFF
TRBD2	NA	TRBV5-4	TRBJ2-5	TGTGCCAGCAGCCCCGTGGAGCGGGATAGGGAGACCCAGTACTTC	CASSPVERDRETQYF
TRBD1	NA	TRBV27	TRBJ1-2	TGTGCCAGCAGTTACAGACAGGGATCCTTCTATGGCTACACCTTC	CASSYRQGSFYGYTF
NA	medium-sized	TRBV27	TRBJ1-2	TGTGCCAGCAGCCACGGTGTTGGGGTCGACTATGGCTACACCTTC	CASSHGVGVDYGYTF
NA	NA	TRBV18	TRBJ1-2	TGTGCCAGCTCACCATCGAACACGGACTATGGCTACACCTTC	CASSPSNTDYGYTF
NA	NA	TRBV11-2	TRBJ1-5	TGTGCCAGCAGCTTAATAGGGGCCAGCAATCAGCCCCAGCATTTT	CASSLIGASNQPQHF
TRBD1	NA	TRBV12-5	TRBJ2-7	TGTGCTAGTGCCTGGACAGGGACCTACGAGCAGTACTTC	CASAWTGTYEQYF
NA	NA	TRBV29-1	TRBJ2-1	TGCAGCGCCGGCCATATCCAGGGAAAGGTATCCTACAATGAGCAGTTCTTC	CSAGHIQGKVSYNEQFF
NA	NA	TRBV5-5	TRBJ2-7	TGTGCCAGCTCCACAGGGACCCTATACGAGCAGTACTTC	CASSTGTLYEQYF
NA	NA	TRBV19	TRBJ2-1	TGTGCCAGTAGAGATGGGCTCGGAAGCGATGAGCAGTTCTTC	CASRDGLGSDEQFF
NA	NA	TRBV19	TRBJ2-7	TGTGCCAGTAGTATACTTTCTAGCTCCTACGAGCAGTACTTC	CASSILSSSYEQYF
NA	NA	TRBV7-9	TRBJ2-5	TGTGCCAGCAGCTCCTCAGAGGGGGAGACCCAGTACTTC	CASSSSEGETQYF
NA	NA	TRBV10-3	TRBJ2-3	TGTGCCATCAGTGTCCCCGGGGGCCCCACAGATACGCAGTATTTT	CAISVPGGPTDTQYF
NA	NA	TRBV15	TRBJ1-5	TGTGCCACCAGCAGTTCAGCTTCAGGAGCCCTTGTCCTCTTGCATCAGCCCCAGCATTTT	CATSSSASGALVLLHQPQHF
NA	NA	TRBV25-1	TRBJ2-5	TGTGCCAGCAGTGAATGGGTAGGACGAGAGACCCAGTACTTC	CASSEWVGRETQYF
NA	NA	TRBV27	TRBJ1-2	TGTGCCAGCACCCCAGGGGTAGACTATGGCTACACCTTC	CASTPGVDYGYTF